These 28 T cell receptor beta chains were all obtained from the same sample, sequenced in a study of CD4 T cells in relation to SARS-CoV-2 and coronaviruses. These TCRs are of unknown antigen specificity. Before the COVID-19 pandemic, during about 2011-2019, CD4+ T cells were taken from unexposed donors. CD4+ T cells were isolated from the cells after nine to eleven days of culture. The assay was immunoSEQ multiplex PCR, and TCRdb's table has in-frame clones only and misses some. The table has 26,000 or so clones, more than 60% seen once. Sequenced sample: CD4+ T cells from PBMCs, cultured in vitro. Source of these receptors: a human donor in good health.

The gene calls are TRBV7-9 and TRBJ2-5; the D is unclear. The germline V gene encodes CDR1 SEHNR and CDR2 FQNEAQ (reference sequence). Trimming pared 4 bases from V and 6 bases from J, leaving 6 bases between. The CDR3 is 11 amino acids. CDR3 sequence: CASSSEQTQYF. The CDR3 coding sequence is TGTGCCAGCAGCTCAGAGCAGACCCAGTACTTC.

The V gene is TRBV5-1, the J gene TRBJ1-1; D not resolved. The CDR3 loop spans 14 amino acids. With 0 bases removed from V and 2 bases from J, the gap between germline ends came to 8 bases. Germline loops: CDR1 SGHRS, CDR2 YFSETQ. The CDR3 here is CASSLDGKNTEAFF. The CDR3 region has the DNA TGCGCCAGCAGCTTGGACGGGAAAAACACTGAAGCTTTCTTT.

The chain combines TRBV7-2 with TRBJ2-1, with 7 bases aligning to TRBD1. This CDR3 has 15 residues. The germline V gene encodes CDR1 SGHTA and CDR2 FQGNSA. J was trimmed by 9 bases and V by 5 bases; bases with no gene match: 13. The CDR3 is CASSLSPGQNLEQFF. The DNA for the CDR3 is TGTGCCAGCAGCCTTTCACCGGGACAGAATCTTGAGCAGTTCTTC.

CDR3 sequence (DNA): TGTGCCAGCAGCCCCATGATTGAGCAGTACTTC. Protein product: CASSPMIEQYF. The rearrangement links TRBV7-2 to TRBJ2-7; no clear D gene. Trimming cost V 5 bases and J 7 bases, with 9 bases left between them. Per the germline V gene, CDR1 is SGHTA and CDR2 is FQGNSA. The CDR3 consists of 11 residues.

This chain links TRBV4-2 with TRBJ2-1; D gene unclear. The CDR3 has 16 residues. Looked up from germline, CDR1 is LGHNA and CDR2 is YNFKEQ. V was cut by 2 bases and J by 4 bases, with 15 bases left in between. CDR3 DNA: TGTGCCAGCAGCCAACTCACCGGACGAGCATACAATGAGCAGTTCTTC. Protein sequence: CASSQLTGRAYNEQFF.

The genes are TRBV27 and TRBJ2-6; a possible D gene is TRBD1 (6 bases). Germline values: CDR1 MNHEY, CDR2 SMNVEV (reference sequence). Trimming left V 2 bases short and J 1 base short, with 12 bases between. The CDR3 has 17 amino acids. CDR3 amino acids: CASSLQGQGSGANVLTF. CDR3 bases: TGTGCCAGCAGTTTACAGGGGCAGGGTTCTGGGGCCAACGTCCTGACTTTC.

The V and J genes are TRBV9 and TRBJ2-1; 7 bases fit TRBD2. V lost 4 bases and J lost 5; bases outside the gene matches: 6. Germline-derived CDR1 and CDR2 are SGDLS and YYNGEE. The CDR3 has 14 residues. The CDR3, as DNA: TGTGCCAGCAGCATCAGCGGGAACAACAATGAGCAGTTCTTC. Its protein is CASSISGNNNEQFF.

This sequence joins TRBV6-2 or TRBV6-3 and TRBJ2-3, with TRBD2 identical over 7 bases. CDR1 MNHEY and CDR2 SVGEGT come from the germline V gene. J lost 7 bases, V lost 0 bases, and 4 bases had no gene match. The CDR3 sequence is 14 residues long. The CDR3 region is CASSYSGRGHTQYF. CDR3 nucleotides: TGTGCCAGCAGTTACTCGGGGAGGGGACATACGCAGTATTTT.

The chain carries TRBV9 and TRBJ2-1; D gene uncertain. In germline, CDR1 is SGDLS, CDR2 YYNGEE. Trimming stripped 1 base from V and 4 bases from J, with 6 bases between. The CDR3 totals 13 residues. The CDR3 DNA follows: TGTGCCAGCAGCGTACCTCCTTACAATGAGCAGTTCTTC. This gives the protein CASSVPPYNEQFF.

The chain uses TRBV2 and TRBJ1-5; D gene ambiguous. V gave up 5 bases and J gave up 2 bases, with 16 bases separating them. The CDR3 has 16 amino acids. CDR1 is SNHLY and CDR2 is FYNNEI in the germline V gene. For the CDR3, the DNA is TGTGCCAGCAGTTCCGGGTCCCTACCGGGCAATCAGCCCCAGCATTTT. Its translation is CASSSGSLPGNQPQHF. The whole variable domain, filled in from reference TRBV2 and TRBJ1-5, reads EPEVTQTPSHQVTQMGQEVILRCVPISNHLYFYWYRQILGQKVEFLVSFYNNEISEKSEIFDDQFSVERPDGSNFTLKIRSTKLEDSAMYFCASSSGSLPGNQPQHFGDGTRLSIL.

The chain combines TRBV19 with TRBJ2-6, with D perhaps matching TRBD2 (5 bases). The CDR3 is made up of 15 amino acids. The germline gives CDR1 LNHDA, CDR2 SQIVND (reference sequence). The ends were cut back, 4 bases at V and 4 bases at J, with 11 bases in the middle. CDR3 bases: TGTGCCAGTAGTACCGGGATATCGGGGGCCAACGTCCTGACTTTC. Encoded protein: CASSTGISGANVLTF.

This chain joins TRBV4-3 and TRBJ2-1; D possibly uses TRBD1 or TRBD2 (5 bases each). The V end lost 4 bases, the J end lost 8 bases, and 15 bases lay between the germline ends. This CDR3 comprises 14 residues. Germline CDR1 is LGHNA and CDR2 is YSLEER. CDR3 nucleotides: TGCGCCAGCAGCCCGGGCGAGGGACGGGATGAGCAGTTCTTC. Protein sequence: CASSPGEGRDEQFF.

The chain employs TRBV11-2 and TRBJ2-5; 7 bases align to TRBD2. The ends lost 4 bases at V and 5 bases at J; junction bases unmatched: 1. This CDR3 spans 12 amino acids. Per the germline V gene, CDR1 is SGHAT and CDR2 is FQNNGV. The CDR3 nucleotides are TGTGCCAGCAGCTGGGGAGGGGAGACCCAGTACTTC. It encodes CASSWGGETQYF.

J is TRBJ2-7 and V is TRBV7-9; TRBD1 aligns across 7 bases. J lost 12 bases, V lost 4 bases, and 12 bases had no gene match. The CDR3 spans 13 residues. CDR1 and CDR2 from the germline V gene are SEHNR and FQNEAQ (reference sequence). The CDR3 nucleotides are TGTGCCAGCAGCTCGAACAGGGGAGAGGTCCTGTACTTC. This codes for CASSSNRGEVLYF.

V is TRBV3-1 (or the pseudogene TRBV3-2) and J is TRBJ1-2; 8 positions agree with TRBD1. V trimming: 3 bases; J trimming: 8 bases; junction bases outside the gene matches: 8. The CDR3 length is 14 residues. CDR1 is LGHDT, CDR2 YNNKEL, per germline (reference sequence). As DNA, the CDR3 is TGTGCCAGCAGCCAGATGACAGGGGTTTTGGGCTACACCTTC. Amino acid sequence: CASSQMTGVLGYTF.

This clone was detected once. The V call is TRBV7-7, the J call TRBJ2-3; weak D call: TRBD1 (5 bases). This CDR3 has 15 residues. V gave up 4 bases and J gave up 1 base, with 12 bases separating them. CDR1 SSHAT and CDR2 FNYEAQ come from the germline V gene (reference sequence). CDR3 in amino acids: CASSSVGEGTDTQYF. The CDR3 DNA follows: TGTGCCAGCAGCTCGGTAGGGGAAGGCACAGATACGCAGTATTTT.

The chain is built from TRBV6-5 and TRBJ2-1; tentative D call: TRBD2 (5 bases). V was cut by 3 bases and J by 0 bases, with 9 bases left in between. This CDR3 has 15 residues. Germline lookup yields CDR1 MNHEY and CDR2 SVGAGI. The CDR3 spells CASSYSANSYNEQFF. CDR3 nucleotide sequence: TGTGCCAGCAGTTATAGCGCCAACTCCTACAATGAGCAGTTCTTC.

This clone was seen just once. The V call is TRBV19, the J call TRBJ2-5, with 7 nucleotides matching TRBD1. V shed 6 bases, J shed 5 bases, and the junction held 6 bases outside the gene matches. Germline-derived CDR1 and CDR2 are LNHDA and SQIVND (reference sequence). This CDR3 spans 13 amino acids. The CDR3 coding sequence is TGTGCCAGTAGCGGACAGGCCAGGGAGACCCAGTACTTC. Translation: CASSGQARETQYF. Full variable domain (rest looked up from reference TRBV19 and TRBJ2-5): DGGITQSPKYLFRKEGQNVTLSCEQNLNHDAMYWYRQDPGQGLRLIYYSQIVNDFQKGDIAEGYSVSREKKESFPLTVTSAQKNPTAFYLCASSGQARETQYFGPGTRLLVL.

The chain carries TRBV19 and TRBJ1-1, with D possibly TRBD1 on 6 matching bases. The length of the CDR3 is 14 residues. V dropped 6 bases and J dropped 1 base, with 12 bases sitting between them. Germline lookup yields CDR1 LNHDA and CDR2 SQIVND (reference sequence). The CDR3 sequence: CASRFRGPNTEAFF. CDR3 DNA: TGTGCCAGTAGGTTCAGGGGACCGAACACTGAAGCTTTCTTT. Filled out from reference TRBV19 and TRBJ1-1, the complete variable domain reads DGGITQSPKYLFRKEGQNVTLSCEQNLNHDAMYWYRQDPGQGLRLIYYSQIVNDFQKGDIAEGYSVSREKKESFPLTVTSAQKNPTAFYLCASRFRGPNTEAFFGQGTRLTVV.

The V and J genes are TRBV5-4 and TRBJ1-2; 9 nucleotides match TRBD1. Trimming at V came to 4 bases and at J to 0 bases, leaving 7 bases not matched to a gene. This CDR3 spans 16 amino acids. CDR1 is SGHNT and CDR2 is YYREEE in the germline V gene (reference sequence). Written as DNA, the CDR3 is TGTGCCAGCAGCATTCTGGACAGGGGTGCTAACTATGGCTACACCTTC. Translation: CASSILDRGANYGYTF.

The gene calls are TRBV7-3 and TRBJ2-3; TRBD2 matches at 9 bases. Germline lookup yields CDR1 SGHTA and CDR2 FQGTGA. The CDR3 is made up of 14 amino acids. Trimming at V came to 2 bases and at J to 9 bases, leaving 6 bases not matched to a gene. The DNA for the CDR3 is TGTGCCAGCAGCTTATCCGCTAGCGGGAAGACGCAGTATTTT. This gives the protein CASSLSASGKTQYF. The full variable domain, rest sourced from reference TRBV7-3 and TRBJ2-3, is GAGVSQTPSNKVTEKGKYVELRCDPISGHTALYWYRQSLGQGPEFLIYFQGTGAADDSGLPNDRFFAVRPEGSVSTLKIQRTERGDSAVYLCASSLSASGKTQYFGPGTRLTVL.

This clone was observed a single time. An end of the junction does not agree with germline; a read error may underlie this. The rearrangement uses TRBV7-7 and TRBJ2-2; TRBD2 matches 8 bases. Germline lookup yields CDR1 SSHAT and CDR2 FNYEAQ (reference sequence). The CDR3 runs to 16 residues. The CDR3 DNA follows: TGTGCTAGCAGCTCCGCTAGCGGGCCGAACACCGGGGAGCTGTTTTTT. It translates to CASSSASGPNTGELFF.

The DNA of the CDR3 is TGTGCCAGCAGTCCGGGGCGGTACGAGCAGTACTTC. Encoded protein: CASSPGRYEQYF. V gene TRBV12-3 or TRBV12-4 combines with J gene TRBJ2-7; D tentatively reads TRBD1 or TRBD2 (5 bases each). This CDR3 comprises 12 residues. Trimming removed 5 bases from V and 4 bases from J, with 9 bases in between.

The chain combines TRBV3-1 (or the pseudogene TRBV3-2) with TRBJ2-7; D is undetermined. From germline, CDR1 is LGHDT and CDR2 YNNKEL (reference sequence). The V end lost 1 base, the J end lost 2 bases, and 6 bases lay between the germline ends. The CDR3 runs to 13 residues. The CDR3 DNA follows: TGTGCCAGCAGCCAAGGGGAAACCTACGAGCAGTACTTC. This translates into CASSQGETYEQYF.

The V call is TRBV3-1 (or the pseudogene TRBV3-2), the J call TRBJ2-7; TRBD2 aligns across 10 bases. This CDR3 comprises 16 residues. Trimming took 1 base from V and 2 from J; bases not matched to a gene: 5. CDR1 and CDR2 from the germline V gene are LGHDT and YNNKEL (reference sequence). CDR3 region: CASSQGFLAGAYEQYF. CDR3 nucleotides: TGTGCCAGCAGCCAAGGCTTCCTAGCGGGAGCCTACGAGCAGTACTTC.

The V gene is TRBV4-1, the J gene TRBJ1-4; 9 positions match TRBD1. Germline V gene data show CDR1 as MGHRA and CDR2 as YSYEKL. The CDR3 spans 17 residues. J gave up 0 bases and V 5 bases, and 7 bases lay outside the gene matches. The CDR3 sequence: CASSEGQGRATNEKLFF. The DNA of the CDR3 is TGCGCCAGCAGCGAAGGACAGGGGAGGGCAACTAATGAAAAACTGTTTTTT.

The V and J genes are TRBV19 and TRBJ1-2; 10 bases line up with TRBD1. CDR1 and CDR2 (germline): LNHDA, SQIVND (reference sequence). Trimming removed 7 bases from V and 8 bases from J; junction bases left unmatched: 7. CDR3 size: 13 residues. CDR3 coding DNA: TGTGCCAGTAACGCGGGGACAGGGGCCGGCTACACCTTC. This sequence encodes CASNAGTGAGYTF.

The J gene is TRBJ2-5, the V gene TRBV6-1; 9 positions match TRBD2. The CDR3 has 16 amino acids. Germline V gene lookup returns CDR1 MNHNS and CDR2 SASEGT. V lost 2 bases to trimming and J lost 2 bases; unmatched junction nucleotides: 6. CDR3 DNA: TGTGCCAGCAGTGAATCCCTAGCGGGACGGCAAGAGACCCAGTACTTC. This gives the protein CASSESLAGRQETQYF.